This TCR beta chain was sequenced for a study of blood T cell repertoires in COVID-19. Trimming took 2 bases from V and 1 from J; bases not matched to a gene: 5. The CDR3 has 16 amino acids. CDR1 and CDR2 from the germline V gene are MDHEN and SYDVKM. The study recruited people aged 18 to 89 years across approximately 24 US areas. Recovered status in Cohort 3 required two negative PCRs, clearance, or symptom resolution. Study processing details: It was from reference gene primer amplification that nucleated cell counts were estimated. This table comes from immunoSEQ multiplex PCR, and its TCRdb copy is limited to in-frame clones, with some not included. V and J calls and clone size are given by that table; D and trimming were obtained from the DNA. The sample lists under 300,000 clones, 80% to 90% occurring once.

The rearrangement joins TRBV28 to TRBJ1-5; 7 nucleotides match TRBD1. Sequencing was carried out using PBMCs or T cells enriched from blood (not recorded which). The TCR comes from a woman between 18 and 29 years old who had recovered from COVID-19. The CDR3 loop is CASSLTGAGSNQPQHF. Here the CDR3 DNA reads TGTGCCAGCAGTTTAACAGGGGCCGGGAGCAATCAGCCCCAGCATTTT.